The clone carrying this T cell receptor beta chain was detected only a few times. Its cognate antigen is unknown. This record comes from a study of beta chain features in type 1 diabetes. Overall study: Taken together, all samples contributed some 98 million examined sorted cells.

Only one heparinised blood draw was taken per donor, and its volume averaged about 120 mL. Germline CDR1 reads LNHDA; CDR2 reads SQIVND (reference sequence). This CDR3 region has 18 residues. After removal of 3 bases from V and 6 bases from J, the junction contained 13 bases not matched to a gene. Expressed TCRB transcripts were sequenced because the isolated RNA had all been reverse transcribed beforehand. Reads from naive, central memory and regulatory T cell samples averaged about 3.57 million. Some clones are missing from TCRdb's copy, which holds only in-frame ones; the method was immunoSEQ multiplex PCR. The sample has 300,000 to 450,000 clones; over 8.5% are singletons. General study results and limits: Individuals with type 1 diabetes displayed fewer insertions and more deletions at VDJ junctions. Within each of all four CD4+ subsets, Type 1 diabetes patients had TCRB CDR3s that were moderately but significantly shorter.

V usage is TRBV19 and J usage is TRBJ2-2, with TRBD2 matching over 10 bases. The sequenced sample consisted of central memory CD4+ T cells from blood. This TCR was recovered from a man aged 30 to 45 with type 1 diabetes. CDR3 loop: CASSMYSSSGSIAGELFF. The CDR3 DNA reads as TGTGCCAGTAGTATGTACTCCTCTAGCGGGAGTATCGCCGGGGAGCTGTTTTTT.